The present entry profiles one TCR beta chain with its context. The sample belongs to a study of OX40 agonist ivuxolimab in advanced cancers. The length of the CDR3 is 14 residues. The V end was cut by 3 bases, the J end by 7 bases, with 13 bases between. Per germline, CDR1 SGDLS and CDR2 YYNGEE. Sequencing used immunoSEQ multiplex PCR; TCRdb keeps in-frame clones, though not all of them. This table has approximately 58,000 clones, less than 85% appearing once. This chain connects TRBV9 to TRBJ1-4; a weak D match, TRBD1 (5 bases). The source material was CD4+ or CD8+ T cells sorted from blood, sampled in a trial of the OX40 agonist ivuxolimab. This TCR was sampled from an adult with an advanced solid tumor such as melanoma, head and neck, liver or kidney cancer. The CDR3 nucleotides read TGTGCCAGCAGCGCCGGGACGGTCGGTGAAAAACTGTTTTTT. It specifies CASSAGTVGEKLFF.